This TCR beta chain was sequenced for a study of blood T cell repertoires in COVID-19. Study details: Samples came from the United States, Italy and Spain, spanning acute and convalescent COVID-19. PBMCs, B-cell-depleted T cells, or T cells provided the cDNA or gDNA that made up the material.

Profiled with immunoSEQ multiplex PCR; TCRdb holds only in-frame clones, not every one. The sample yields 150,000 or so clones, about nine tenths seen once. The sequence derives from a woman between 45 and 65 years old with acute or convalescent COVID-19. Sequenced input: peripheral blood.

Here the CDR3 DNA reads TGTGCCAGCAGCCATTTGGAGGAGCGCGATGGCTACACCTTC. This encodes CASSHLEERDGYTF. The V and J genes are TRBV3-1 (or the pseudogene TRBV3-2) and TRBJ1-2, with unresolved D. V dropped 3 bases and J dropped 6 bases, with 14 bases sitting between them. The germline CDR1 and CDR2 sequences are LGHDT and YNNKEL (reference sequence). CDR3 length equals 14 residues.